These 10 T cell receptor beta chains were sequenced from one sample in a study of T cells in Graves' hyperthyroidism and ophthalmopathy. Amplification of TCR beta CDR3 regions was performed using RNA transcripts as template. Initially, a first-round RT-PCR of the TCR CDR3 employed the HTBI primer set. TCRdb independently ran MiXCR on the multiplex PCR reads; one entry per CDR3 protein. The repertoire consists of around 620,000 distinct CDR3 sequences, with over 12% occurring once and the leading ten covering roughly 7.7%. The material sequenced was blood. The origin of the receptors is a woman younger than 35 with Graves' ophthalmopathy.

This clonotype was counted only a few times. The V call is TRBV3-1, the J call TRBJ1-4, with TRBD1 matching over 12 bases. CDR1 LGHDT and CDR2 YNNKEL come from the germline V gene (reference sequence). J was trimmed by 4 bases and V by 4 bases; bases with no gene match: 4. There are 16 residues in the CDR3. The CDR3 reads CASSRDRGPVNEKLFF. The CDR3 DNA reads TGTGCCAGCAGCCGGGACAGGGGGCCGGTTAATGAAAAACTGTTTTTT.

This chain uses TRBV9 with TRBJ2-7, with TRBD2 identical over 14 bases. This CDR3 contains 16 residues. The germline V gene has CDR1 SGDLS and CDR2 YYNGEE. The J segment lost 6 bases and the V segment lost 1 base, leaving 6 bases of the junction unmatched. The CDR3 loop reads CASSVTGTSGRSEQYF. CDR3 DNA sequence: TGTGCCAGCAGCGTAACCGGGACTAGCGGGAGAAGCGAGCAGTACTTC.

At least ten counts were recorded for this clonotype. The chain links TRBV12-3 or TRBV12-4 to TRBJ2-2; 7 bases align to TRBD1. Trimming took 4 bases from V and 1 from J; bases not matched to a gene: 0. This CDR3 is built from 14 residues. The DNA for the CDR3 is TGTGCCAGCAGTTGGACAGGGAACACCGGGGAGCTGTTTTTT. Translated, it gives CASSWTGNTGELFF.

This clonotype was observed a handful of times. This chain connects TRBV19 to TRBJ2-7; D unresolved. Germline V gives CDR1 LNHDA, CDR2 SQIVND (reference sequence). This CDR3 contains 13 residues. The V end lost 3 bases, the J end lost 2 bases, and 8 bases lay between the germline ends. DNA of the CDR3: TGTGCCAGTAGTATGCAGGTAGCCTACGAGCAGTACTTC. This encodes CASSMQVAYEQYF.

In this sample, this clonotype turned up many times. CDR3 region: CASSFRASNGYTF. For the CDR3, the DNA is TGTGCCAGCAGTTTTAGGGCCTCGAATGGCTACACCTTC. This chain links TRBV27 with TRBJ1-2; D unresolved. V gave up 3 bases and J gave up 6 bases, with 11 bases separating them. The CDR3 loop spans 13 amino acids. In germline, CDR1 is MNHEY, CDR2 SMNVEV (reference sequence).

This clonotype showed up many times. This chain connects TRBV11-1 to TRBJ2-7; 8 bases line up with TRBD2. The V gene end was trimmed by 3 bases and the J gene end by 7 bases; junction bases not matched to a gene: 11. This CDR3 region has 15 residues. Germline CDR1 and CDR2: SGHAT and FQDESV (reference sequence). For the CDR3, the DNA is TGTGCCAGCAGCTTGGCTAGCGGGCTCCGGGGAGAGCAGTACTTC. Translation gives CASSLASGLRGEQYF.

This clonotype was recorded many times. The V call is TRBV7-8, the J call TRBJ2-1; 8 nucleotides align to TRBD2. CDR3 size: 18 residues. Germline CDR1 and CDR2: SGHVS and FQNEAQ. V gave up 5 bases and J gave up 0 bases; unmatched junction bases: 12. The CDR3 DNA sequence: TGTGCCAGCAGCCCATATCGCCCGAGCGGGGGCTCCTACAATGAGCAGTTCTTC. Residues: CASSPYRPSGGSYNEQFF.

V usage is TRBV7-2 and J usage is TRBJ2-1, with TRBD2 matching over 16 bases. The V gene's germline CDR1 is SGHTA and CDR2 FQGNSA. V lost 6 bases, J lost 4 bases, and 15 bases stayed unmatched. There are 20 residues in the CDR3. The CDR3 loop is CASSSGTSGRALRWYNEQFF. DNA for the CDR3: TGTGCCAGCAGTTCCGGGACTAGCGGGAGGGCCCTGCGGTGGTACAATGAGCAGTTCTTC.

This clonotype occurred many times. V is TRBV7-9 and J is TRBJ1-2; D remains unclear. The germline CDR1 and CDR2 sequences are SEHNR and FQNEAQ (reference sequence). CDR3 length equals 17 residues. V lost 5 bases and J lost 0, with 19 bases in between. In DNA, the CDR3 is TGTGCCAGCAGCCGGCCCATGGGCAGACGAGCTAACTATGGCTACACCTTC. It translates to CASSRPMGRRANYGYTF.

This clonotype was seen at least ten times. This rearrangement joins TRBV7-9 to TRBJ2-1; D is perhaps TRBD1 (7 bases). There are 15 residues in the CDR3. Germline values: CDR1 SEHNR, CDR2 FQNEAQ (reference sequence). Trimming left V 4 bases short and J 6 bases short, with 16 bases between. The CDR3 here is CASSSRLGGRNEQFF. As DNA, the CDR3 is TGTGCCAGCAGCTCCCGACTAGGGGGCCGCAATGAGCAGTTCTTC.